These 5 T cell receptor beta chains were all obtained from the same sample, sequenced in a study of blood T cell repertoires in COVID-19. Profiling relied on immunoSEQ multiplex PCR, and the TCRdb table lists in-frame clones only, not all of them. The table shows about 140,000 clones, with more than 75% occurring only once. Material for sequencing was peripheral blood. These receptors were collected from a woman aged 45-59 years with active or convalescent COVID-19.

This clone was seen just once. The chain is built from TRBV19 and TRBJ2-6; TRBD2 is a possible D gene (6 bases). Looked up from germline, CDR1 is LNHDA and CDR2 is SQIVND (reference sequence). The CDR3 consists of 15 residues. V lost 5 bases and J lost 10, with 18 bases in between. Written as DNA, the CDR3 is TGTGCCAGTAGTCCTGGACGGCCAGGGAGGAACGTCCTGACTTTC. Translated, it gives CASSPGRPGRNVLTF.

This clone showed up just a few times. The chain joins TRBV2 to TRBJ1-4; D is unclear. Germline CDR1 is SNHLY and CDR2 is FYNNEI. Trimming shortened V by 5 bases and J by 0 bases, and 16 bases separated the two germline ends. CDR3 size: 17 residues. In DNA, the CDR3 is TGTGCCAGCAGTCCCTGGCTCCACAGAACAACTAATGAAAAACTGTTTTTT. It yields the protein CASSPWLHRTTNEKLFF. Combining the CDR3 with reference TRBV2 and TRBJ1-4 gives the whole variable domain EPEVTQTPSHQVTQMGQEVILRCVPISNHLYFYWYRQILGQKVEFLVSFYNNEISEKSEIFDDQFSVERPDGSNFTLKIRSTKLEDSAMYFCASSPWLHRTTNEKLFFGSGTQLSVL.

V is TRBV18 and J is TRBJ2-7, with 9 bases fitting TRBD1. Trimming at V came to 5 bases and at J to 3 bases, leaving 5 bases not matched to a gene. Germline V CDR1 and CDR2: KGHSH, LQKENI. The CDR3 has 14 residues. The CDR3 region has the DNA TGTGCCAGCTCAAGTGGGACAGGGAGCTACGAGCAGTACTTC. Residues: CASSSGTGSYEQYF.

The CDR3, as DNA: TGTGCCAGCAGCGGTGGGGAGATTTACGAGCAGTACTTC. Encoded protein: CASSGGEIYEQYF. The chain recombines TRBV7-8 with TRBJ2-7; weak D call: TRBD2 (5 bases). Germline loops: CDR1 SGHVS, CDR2 FQNEAQ. V dropped 5 bases and J dropped 4 bases, with 12 bases sitting between them. This CDR3 has 13 amino acids.

The chain uses TRBV9 and TRBJ1-3, with D uncertain. The germline V gene has CDR1 SGDLS and CDR2 YYNGEE. This CDR3 is built from 17 residues. Trimming cost V 0 bases and J 0 bases, with 13 bases left between them. CDR3 sequence reads: CASSVVPLQDSGNTIYF. The CDR3 nucleotides read TGTGCCAGCAGCGTAGTCCCCCTGCAGGACTCTGGAAACACCATATATTTT.